This TCR beta chain was obtained from a study of T cells after posttransplantation cyclophosphamide. Regarding the study as a whole: Skin or GI-infiltrating T cells shared few TRB sequences with blood. Later blood repertoires were often dominated by clones from the donor CD8+ memory compartment.

CDR1 and CDR2 (germline): LGHNA, YSLEER. CDR3 length equals 14 residues. Trimming pared 0 bases from V and 10 bases from J, leaving 13 bases between. This clone was counted ten times or more. Its specificity is not known. Sequencing was performed with immunoSEQ multiplex PCR; in TCRdb, only in-frame clones are kept and a portion is missing. This sample comprises approximately 34,000 clones, none seen once only. Sequenced sample: PBMCs. The clonotype comes from a woman in her fifties or sixties in good health and a related stem cell transplant donor. The chain links TRBV4-3 to TRBJ2-1, with D maybe TRBD2 (6 bases). CDR3 in amino acids: CASSQDRWAGEQFF. CDR3 nucleotide sequence: TGCGCCAGCAGCCAAGATCGATGGGCGGGGGAGCAGTTCTTC.